This TCR beta chain was identified in a study of blood T cell repertoires in COVID-19. The data were produced by immunoSEQ multiplex PCR, yet TCRdb's version contains in-frame clones alone and is incomplete. Counted here are 95,000 to 150,000 clones, more than 75% occurring once; the ten biggest clones make up 1.5% to 1.7%. V shed 2 bases, J shed 3 bases, and the junction held 6 bases outside the gene matches. The CDR3 runs to 16 residues. CDR1 and CDR2 (germline): KGHSH, LQKENI. The TCR sequence derives from a human donor in a cohort sampled during active COVID-19. The source material was peripheral blood. The rearrangement links TRBV18 to TRBJ2-7, with 11 bases matching TRBD2. The CDR3 DNA follows: TGTGCCAGCTCACCAAGGTGGGGACTAGCGGTCTACGAGCAGTACTTC. It yields the protein CASSPRWGLAVYEQYF.